Listed here are 21 T cell receptor beta chains from one sample, sequenced in a study of blood T cell repertoires in COVID-19. Sequenced by immunoSEQ multiplex PCR; TCRdb stores in-frame clones only, minus some. The sample contains about 34,000 clones, approximately 82% of which appear only once. Sequences were obtained from peripheral blood. The receptors were sampled from a woman in her sixties or seventies with acute or convalescent COVID-19.

V and J are TRBV5-1 and TRBJ2-5, with D perhaps TRBD2 (5 bases). The CDR3 extends over 13 amino acids. V was trimmed by 0 bases and J by 5 bases, leaving 8 bases between them. From germline, CDR1 is SGHRS and CDR2 YFSETQ. The CDR3 DNA sequence: TGCGCCAGCAGCTTGGCATCGGGGGAGACCCAGTACTTC. Its protein is CASSLASGETQYF.

The chain combines TRBV5-6 with TRBJ2-2; D gene ambiguous. V was shortened by 3 bases and J by 7 bases, with 16 bases between the two germline ends. This CDR3 has 15 amino acids. CDR1 is SGHDT, CDR2 YYEEEE, per germline. CDR3 in DNA: TGTGCCAGCAGCTCCCCTTCGAGGCTGGGCGGGGAGCTGTTTTTT. It is translated as CASSSPSRLGGELFF.

This clone has only one observation. V gene TRBV5-1 combines with J gene TRBJ1-1; no definite D call. The germline V and J ends were trimmed by 2 bases and 2 bases, with 7 bases remaining between them. The germline gives CDR1 SGHRS, CDR2 YFSETQ. This CDR3 has 13 residues. The CDR3 region has the DNA TGCGCCAGCAGCTTCTCGGGAAACACTGAAGCTTTCTTT. It codes for CASSFSGNTEAFF.

J is TRBJ2-7 and V is TRBV30; D possibly corresponds to TRBD1 (6 bases). Trimming removed 2 bases from V and 4 bases from J, with 18 bases in between. Germline V lookup: CDR1 GTSNPN, CDR2 SVGIG (reference sequence). The CDR3 covers 15 residues. The CDR3 DNA is TGTGCCTGGAGTTCCGACAGGTTAAGGGGTTACGAGCAGTACTTC. Encoded protein: CAWSSDRLRGYEQYF.

CDR3 sequence reads: CASSLNWDTLSGANVLTF. The CDR3 DNA follows: TGTGCCAGCAGTTTAAACTGGGACACCCTATCTGGGGCCAACGTCCTGACTTTC. The chain is built from TRBV27 and TRBJ2-6, with D perhaps matching TRBD1 (6 bases). This CDR3 spans 18 amino acids. V shed 2 bases and J shed 1 base, with 15 bases lying between them. CDR1 and CDR2 from the germline V gene are MNHEY and SMNVEV (reference sequence). Based on the CDR3 plus reference TRBV27 and TRBJ2-6, the full variable domain is EAQVTQNPRYLITVTGKKLTVTCSQNMNHEYMSWYRQDPGLGLRQIYYSMNVEVTDKGDVPEGYKVSRKEKRNFPLILESPSPNQTSLYFCASSLNWDTLSGANVLTFGAGSRLTVL.

The chain has TRBV5-5 and TRBJ2-1, with 9 bases identical to TRBD2. Germline-derived CDR1 and CDR2 are SGHKS and YYEKEE (reference sequence). The CDR3 has 15 residues. Unmatched junction bases numbered 6, after V lost 0 bases and J lost 8 bases. CDR3 in DNA: TGTGCCAGCAGCTTGGGTTCGCGGGGGGGAGATGAGCAGTTCTTC. Amino acids: CASSLGSRGGDEQFF.

V and J are TRBV7-9 and TRBJ1-4; D is undetermined. Germline V gene sequence: CDR1 SEHNR, CDR2 FQNEAQ (reference sequence). This CDR3 region has 15 residues. V was clipped by 1 base and J by 8 bases, with 14 bases between them. This chain's CDR3 is CASSLGSSFNEKLFF. In DNA, the CDR3 is TGTGCCAGCAGCTTAGGAAGTAGTTTTAACGAAAAACTGTTTTTT. Supplemented by reference TRBV7-9 and TRBJ1-4, the full variable domain reads DTGVSQNPRHKITKRGQNVTFRCDPISEHNRLYWYRQTLGQGPEFLTYFQNEAQLEKSRLLSDRFSAERPKGSFSTLEIQRTEQGDSAMYLCASSLGSSFNEKLFFGSGTQLSVL.

The table lists this clone with a count of one. The V call is TRBV5-1, the J call TRBJ2-1; 10 bases align to TRBD2. V lost 0 bases and J lost 6; bases outside the gene matches: 9. This CDR3 is built from 17 residues. Germline loops: CDR1 SGHRS, CDR2 YFSETQ. CDR3 DNA: TGCGCCAGCAGCTTGGGGGCCACTAGCGGGATCATCAATGAGCAGTTCTTC. Residues: CASSLGATSGIINEQFF.

The chain links TRBV28 to TRBJ2-4, with 7 bases matching TRBD1. Germline CDR1 MDHEN, CDR2 SYDVKM. Losses at the gene ends were 3 bases for V and 4 bases for J; bases not matched to a gene: 6. The CDR3 runs 15 residues. The CDR3 reads CASSFLPGQKNIQYF. The CDR3 bases are TGTGCCAGCAGTTTTCTTCCGGGACAGAAAAACATTCAGTACTTC.

This chain connects TRBV19 to TRBJ1-5; D not resolved. Trimming removed 3 bases from V and 5 bases from J, with 8 bases in between. CDR3 length: 13 residues. Germline V gene data show CDR1 as LNHDA and CDR2 as SQIVND (reference sequence). The CDR3: CASSIAGDQPQHF. DNA of the CDR3: TGTGCCAGTAGTATCGCGGGAGATCAGCCCCAGCATTTT.

CDR3 sequence: CASLGSGVQGQPQHF. The CDR3 region has the DNA TGTGCCAGTCTCGGGTCGGGAGTACAAGGGCAGCCCCAGCATTTT. The chain is built from TRBV19 and TRBJ1-5; the D is unclear. The CDR3 covers 15 residues. The germline gives CDR1 LNHDA, CDR2 SQIVND (reference sequence). V was shortened by 8 bases and J by 7 bases, with 21 bases between the two germline ends.

The chain joins TRBV30 to TRBJ2-2; no clear D. This CDR3 region has 12 residues. Germline CDR1 and CDR2: GTSNPN and SVGIG (reference sequence). V lost 3 bases, J lost 3 bases, and 5 bases lay in between. CDR3 nucleotides: TGTGCCTGGAGACAGTACACCGGGGAGCTGTTTTTT. Translation gives CAWRQYTGELFF.

The chain couples TRBV5-6 to TRBJ2-5, with 7 bases aligning to TRBD1. The CDR3 is made up of 11 amino acids. Germline loops: CDR1 SGHDT, CDR2 YYEEEE. Trimming removed 5 bases from V and 6 bases from J; junction bases left unmatched: 1. In DNA form, the CDR3 reads TGTGCCAGCAGGACAGGGAAGACCCAGTACTTC. Amino acid sequence: CASRTGKTQYF.

The rearrangement uses TRBV10-3 and TRBJ1-6, with 7 bases identical to TRBD1. From germline, CDR1 is ENHRY and CDR2 SYGVKD. V dropped 10 bases and J dropped 10; count of bases not matched to a gene: 16. The CDR3 totals 15 residues. The CDR3 DNA follows: TGTGCCACCACCGTTGGACAGGTTGGTTGGTCACCCCTCCACTTT. Translation gives CATTVGQVGWSPLHF.

The chain recombines TRBV12-3 or TRBV12-4 with TRBJ1-3; the D gene is possibly TRBD1 (5 bases). V shed 3 bases and J shed 4 bases, with 7 bases lying between them. The length of the CDR3 is 13 residues. The chain's CDR3 is CASSFRTGNTIYF. Here the CDR3 DNA reads TGTGCCAGCAGTTTCCGGACAGGAAACACCATATATTTT.

V is TRBV28 and J is TRBJ1-5; 7 nucleotides align to TRBD1. This CDR3 spans 15 amino acids. The trim removed 6 bases at V and 5 bases at J, leaving 10 bases unmatched. Germline loops: CDR1 MDHEN, CDR2 SYDVKM. The CDR3 nucleotides read TGTGCCAGCAGCACGACAGGGTCGGGCGATCAGCCCCAGCATTTT. Its protein is CASSTTGSGDQPQHF.

The V gene is TRBV23-1, the J gene TRBJ2-7; D is possibly TRBD1 (6 bases). TRBV23-1 is an ORF, and what it does is uncertain. V gave up 2 bases and J gave up 4 bases, with 18 bases separating them. The CDR3 has 16 residues. CDR3 amino acids: CASSQPDSPFAYEQYF. CDR3 nucleotide sequence: TGCGCCAGCAGTCAACCGGACAGCCCTTTCGCTTACGAGCAGTACTTC.

The chain carries TRBV5-1 and TRBJ2-1, with 8 bases fitting TRBD1. J gave up 3 bases and V 9 bases, and 5 bases lay outside the gene matches. The CDR3 contains 13 residues. Germline V gene sequence: CDR1 SGHRS, CDR2 YFSETQ. The CDR3 bases are TGCGCCACGGGGACAGGAGACTACAATGAGCAGTTCTTC. This codes for CATGTGDYNEQFF.

This clone has only one observation. The genes are TRBV7-9 and TRBJ1-1, with 7 bases identical to TRBD1. The germline V gene encodes CDR1 SEHNR and CDR2 FQNEAQ (reference sequence). CDR3 length equals 12 residues. J was trimmed by 8 bases and V by 5 bases; bases with no gene match: 5. This CDR3 reads CASSRGDSEAFF. The DNA for the CDR3 is TGTGCCAGCAGCAGGGGGGACAGCGAAGCTTTCTTT.

The chain joins TRBV19 to TRBJ1-3, with D unresolved. V shed 5 bases and J shed 0 bases, with 8 bases lying between them. There are 14 residues in the CDR3. Germline values: CDR1 LNHDA, CDR2 SQIVND (reference sequence). DNA for the CDR3: TGTGCCAGTAGTTTGGAGGACTCTGGAAACACCATATATTTT. Residues: CASSLEDSGNTIYF.

V gene TRBV7-3 combines with J gene TRBJ2-3, with TRBD2 identical over 9 bases. Trimming removed 5 bases from V and 1 base from J; junction bases left unmatched: 7. Germline lookup yields CDR1 SGHTA and CDR2 FQGTGA. This CDR3 has 16 residues. CDR3 loop: CASSVTSGFRTDTQYF. CDR3 in DNA: TGTGCCAGCAGCGTTACTAGCGGGTTCCGCACAGATACGCAGTATTTT.